This T cell receptor beta chain was identified in a study of T cell repertoires in cytomegalovirus infection. From the reads, TCRdb called clonotypes with MiXCR, one entry per CDR3 protein. This sample has about 110,000 distinct CDR3 sequences, with about 9.4% found just once. General observations from the study: There were carriers of CMV plus the relevant HLA, and cumulative public TCR beta family frequency identified them.

This clonotype was picked up many times. Its cognate antigen is unknown. Germline-derived CDR1 and CDR2 are LGHNA and YSLEER. V shed 2 bases and J shed 1 base, with 8 bases lying between them. The CDR3 has 14 amino acids. Sequencing was done on a sample of PBMCs, sequenced either directly or after in vitro stimulation (not recorded which). V gene TRBV4-3 combines with J gene TRBJ2-5; D possibly corresponds to TRBD1 (5 bases). The origin of this receptor is a human donor in good health (CMV status not recorded). Some clones in this sample may be carry-over from other donors' samples. CDR3 coding DNA: TGCGCCAGCAGCCAAAATCAGGGCCAAGAGACCCAGTACTTC. Its protein product is CASSQNQGQETQYF.